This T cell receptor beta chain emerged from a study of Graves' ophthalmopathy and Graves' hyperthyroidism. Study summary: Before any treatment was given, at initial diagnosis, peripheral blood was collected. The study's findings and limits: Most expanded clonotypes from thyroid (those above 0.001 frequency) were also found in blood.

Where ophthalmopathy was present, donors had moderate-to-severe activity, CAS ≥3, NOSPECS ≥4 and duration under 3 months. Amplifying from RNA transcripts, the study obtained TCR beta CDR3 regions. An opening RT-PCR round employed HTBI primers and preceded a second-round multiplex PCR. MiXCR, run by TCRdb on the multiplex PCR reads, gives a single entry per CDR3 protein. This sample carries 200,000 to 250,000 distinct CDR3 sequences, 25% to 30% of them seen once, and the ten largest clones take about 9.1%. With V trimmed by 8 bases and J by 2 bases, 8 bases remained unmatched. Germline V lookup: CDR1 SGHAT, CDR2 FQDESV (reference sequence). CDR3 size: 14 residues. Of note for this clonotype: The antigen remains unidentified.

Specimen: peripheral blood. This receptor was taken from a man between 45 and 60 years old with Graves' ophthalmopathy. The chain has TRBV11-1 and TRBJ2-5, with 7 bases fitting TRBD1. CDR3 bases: TGTGCCAGCGGACCCGGGACAGATCAAGAGACCCAGTACTTC. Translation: CASGPGTDQETQYF.